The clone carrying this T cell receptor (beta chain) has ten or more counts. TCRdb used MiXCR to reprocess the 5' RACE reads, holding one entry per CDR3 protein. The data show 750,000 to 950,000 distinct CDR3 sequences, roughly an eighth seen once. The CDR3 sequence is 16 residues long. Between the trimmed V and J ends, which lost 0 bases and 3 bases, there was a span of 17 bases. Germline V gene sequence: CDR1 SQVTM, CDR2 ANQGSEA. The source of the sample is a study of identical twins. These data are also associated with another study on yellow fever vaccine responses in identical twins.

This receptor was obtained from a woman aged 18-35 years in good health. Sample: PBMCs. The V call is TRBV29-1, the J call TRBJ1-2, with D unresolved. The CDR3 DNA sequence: TGCAGCGTTGAAGATCTTAACAGCCCCACTCACTATGGCTACACCTTC. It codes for CSVEDLNSPTHYGYTF. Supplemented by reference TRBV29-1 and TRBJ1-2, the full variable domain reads SAVISQKPSRDICQRGTSLTIQCQVDSQVTMMFWYRQQPGQSLTLIATANQGSEATYESGFVIDKFPISRPNLTFSTLTVSNMSPEDSSIYLCSVEDLNSPTHYGYTFGSGTRLTVV.